This T cell receptor beta chain was recovered during a study of OX40 agonist ivuxolimab in advanced cancers. Study as a whole: Enrollees could have had prior anti-PD-1, anti-PD-L1 or anti-CTLA-4 therapy, which around 40% had received.

This CDR3 contains 13 residues. V lost 6 bases and J 3 bases, leaving 11 bases between the germline ends. Germline CDR1 reads SNHLY; CDR2 reads FYNNEI. This clone has only a few counts. The antigen is undetermined. Study conclusions and caveats: There was clonal expansion of CD4+ and CD8+ blood T cells by week 6 at 0.1 to 3.0 mg/kg. The mean number of expanded clones was higher in CD8+ T cells than in CD4+. The expanded peripheral T cells' antigen specificity was not determined.

The table came from immunoSEQ multiplex PCR; TCRdb's copy has only in-frame clones and leaves some out. This repertoire shows nearly 50,000 clones, roughly 77% found once; its top ten account for roughly 7%. This chain connects TRBV2 to TRBJ1-1; D uncertain. Sequencing was performed on CD4+ or CD8+ T cells sorted from blood, taken in a trial of the OX40 agonist ivuxolimab. The clonotype originates from an adult with an advanced solid tumor such as melanoma, head and neck, liver or kidney cancer. CDR3 amino acids: CASSGWADTEAFF. DNA for the CDR3: TGTGCCAGCAGCGGGTGGGCGGACACTGAAGCTTTCTTT.